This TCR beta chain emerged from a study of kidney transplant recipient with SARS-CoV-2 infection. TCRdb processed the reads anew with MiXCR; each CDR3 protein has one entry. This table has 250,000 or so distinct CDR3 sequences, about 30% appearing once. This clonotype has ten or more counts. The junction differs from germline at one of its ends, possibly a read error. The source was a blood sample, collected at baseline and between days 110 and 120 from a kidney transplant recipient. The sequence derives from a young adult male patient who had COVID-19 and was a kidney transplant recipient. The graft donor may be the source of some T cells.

The CDR3 region is CASSLGTGEAFF. For the CDR3, the DNA is TGTGCCAGCAGCCTAGGGACAGGAGAAGCTTTCTTT. The V and J genes are TRBV5-1 and TRBJ1-1; 8 bases are shared with TRBD1. This CDR3 has 12 amino acids. Germline CDR1 is SGHRS and CDR2 is YFSETQ. Full variable domain (rest looked up from reference TRBV5-1 and TRBJ1-1): KAGVTQTPRYLIKTRGQQVTLSCSPISGHRSVSWYQQTPGQGLQFLFEYFSETQRNKGNFPGRFSGRQFSNSRSEMNVSTLELGDSALYLCASSLGTGEAFFGQGTRLTVV.